This passage covers 32 T cell receptor beta chains from one sample sequenced in a study of T-cell memory formation after mild COVID-19. TCRdb processed the 5' RACE reads anew with MiXCR; each CDR3 protein has one entry. The repertoire holds over 250,000 distinct CDR3 sequences, with roughly 15% as singletons. The sequencing input was PBMCs or a T cell subset sorted from them (not recorded which). The receptors here all came from a man between 18 and 35 years old who had mild COVID-19 (a few samples of this study predate the infection). Cell type and time point are not known.

The V gene is TRBV7-9, the J gene TRBJ2-4, with D possibly being TRBD1 (6 bases). The V gene's germline CDR1 is SEHNR and CDR2 FQNEAQ (reference sequence). CDR3 length: 14 amino acids. V dropped 6 bases and J dropped 2 bases, with 11 bases sitting between them. CDR3 sequence reads: CASSPTGTKNIQYF. CDR3 sequence (DNA): TGTGCCAGCAGTCCTACAGGGACCAAAAACATTCAGTACTTC. Variable domain in full (rest from reference TRBV7-9 and TRBJ2-4): DTGVSQNPRHKITKRGQNVTFRCDPISEHNRLYWYRQTLGQGPEFLTYFQNEAQLEKSRLLSDRFSAERPKGSFSTLEIQRTEQGDSAMYLCASSPTGTKNIQYFGAGTRLSVL.

In nucleotides, the CDR3 is TGTGCCACCGGGACTAGCGGGGGGTACAATGAGCAGTTCTTC. Encoded protein: CATGTSGGYNEQFF. The chain carries TRBV10-3 and TRBJ2-1; 15 nucleotides align to TRBD2. The V segment lost 10 bases and the J segment 4 bases; nucleotides outside the gene matches: 2. There are 14 residues in the CDR3. CDR1 is ENHRY, CDR2 SYGVKD, per germline.

This chain connects TRBV4-1 to TRBJ2-5; 7 positions agree with TRBD1. V lost 3 bases and J lost 2; bases outside the gene matches: 9. This CDR3 region has 16 residues. Germline CDR1 reads MGHRA; CDR2 reads YSYEKL. The CDR3 spells CASSHNAGTEQETQYF. CDR3 DNA: TGCGCCAGCAGCCATAATGCCGGGACAGAGCAAGAGACCCAGTACTTC.

This clonotype has a count of ten or more. The chain carries TRBV5-1 and TRBJ2-7; 9 bases are shared with TRBD1. The germline CDR1 and CDR2 sequences are SGHRS and YFSETQ. V shed 2 bases, J shed 5 bases, and the junction held 2 bases outside the gene matches. The CDR3 is 13 residues long. CDR3 amino acids: CASSFGTGNEQYV. The CDR3, as DNA: TGCGCCAGCAGCTTCGGGACAGGGAACGAGCAGTACGTC.

The V and J genes are TRBV19 and TRBJ1-2; D remains unclear. V dropped 3 bases and J dropped 4 bases, with 12 bases sitting between them. The CDR3 extends over 14 amino acids. Germline V CDR1 and CDR2: LNHDA, SQIVND (reference sequence). CDR3 residues: CASSMEPESYGYTF. The CDR3 DNA is TGTGCCAGTAGTATGGAGCCGGAAAGCTATGGCTACACCTTC.

The chain joins TRBV4-3 to TRBJ2-6, with no clear D. Germline loops: CDR1 LGHNA, CDR2 YSLEER. Trimming pared 5 bases from V and 5 bases from J, leaving 10 bases between. The CDR3 has 14 amino acids. The CDR3 loop is CASSAQGWANVLTF. In DNA, the CDR3 is TGCGCCAGCAGCGCTCAAGGCTGGGCCAACGTCCTGACTTTC.

This clonotype was recorded at least ten times. The J gene is TRBJ2-7, the V gene TRBV9; D not certain. The V end lost 1 base, the J end lost 3 bases, and 11 bases lay between the germline ends. This CDR3 is 14 amino acids long. Germline assignment: CDR1 SGDLS and CDR2 YYNGEE. The CDR3 reads CASSVSGQGYEQYF. For the CDR3, the DNA is TGTGCCAGCAGCGTATCAGGCCAAGGCTACGAGCAGTACTTC.

The CDR3 loop is CASSLPGTADTQYF. The CDR3 nucleotides read TGTGCCAGCAGCTTGCCCGGGACCGCAGATACGCAGTATTTT. J is TRBJ2-3 and V is TRBV5-6; D is perhaps TRBD1 or TRBD2 (5 bases each). Germline CDR1 and CDR2: SGHDT and YYEEEE. V lost 1 base to trimming and J lost 4 bases, with 10 bases between them. The CDR3 sequence is 14 residues long.

This clonotype came up a few times. The rearrangement links TRBV6-5 to TRBJ1-1, with D perhaps TRBD1 (6 bases). CDR1 MNHEY and CDR2 SVGAGI come from the germline V gene. The CDR3 spans 16 residues. V lost 5 bases, J lost 3 bases, and 19 bases lay in between. The CDR3 DNA reads TGTGCCAGCAGTCACTACTGGACAGCAATGTACACTGAAGCTTTCTTT. It encodes CASSHYWTAMYTEAFF.

The chain couples TRBV4-3 to TRBJ2-5; D unclear. The germline V gene has CDR1 LGHNA and CDR2 YSLEER. The V gene lost 1 base and the J gene lost 4 bases, with 10 bases spanning the gap. The length of the CDR3 is 14 residues. The CDR3: CASSQGPTGETQYF. CDR3 coding DNA: TGCGCCAGCAGCCAAGGGCCGACGGGAGAGACCCAGTACTTC.

This clonotype appeared a few times. J is TRBJ1-5 and V is TRBV6-5; D is uncertain. The CDR3 covers 15 residues. CDR1 and CDR2 (germline): MNHEY, SVGAGI. Deletions cut 0 bases from V and 3 bases from J, with 9 bases between. The CDR3 protein is CASSYSWVANQPQHF. DNA for the CDR3: TGTGCCAGCAGTTACTCTTGGGTGGCCAATCAGCCCCAGCATTTT.

The chain recombines TRBV20-1 with TRBJ2-2, with 15 bases aligning to TRBD2. Trimming cost V 6 bases and J 4 bases; bases outside gene matches: 9. The CDR3 runs to 17 residues. Germline V gene sequence: CDR1 DFQATT, CDR2 SNEGSKA (reference sequence). In nucleotides, the CDR3 is TGCAGTGCGGAGACTCGGACTAGCGGGGGGGGCACCGGGGAGCTGTTTTTT. Translated, it gives CSAETRTSGGGTGELFF.

The table lists this clonotype with a few counts. The chain recombines TRBV28 with TRBJ2-3; D remains unclear. This CDR3 has 12 amino acids. Trimming removed 6 bases at V and 2 bases at J, with 6 bases between. The germline CDR1 and CDR2 sequences are MDHEN and SYDVKM. The CDR3 sequence is CASREVTDTQYF. The CDR3 nucleotides read TGTGCCAGCAGAGAGGTCACAGATACGCAGTATTTT.

This clonotype has ten or more counts. This chain links TRBV5-5 with TRBJ2-3; no clear D gene. V was pared by 0 bases and J by 6 bases, with 11 bases between. This CDR3 contains 14 residues. In germline, CDR1 is SGHKS, CDR2 YYEKEE (reference sequence). The CDR3 DNA follows: TGTGCCAGCAGCTTGGGGGTGGCTCTCGATACGCAGTATTTT. Encoded protein: CASSLGVALDTQYF. The variable domain in full, with the rest retrieved from reference TRBV5-5 and TRBJ2-3, is DAGVTQSPTHLIKTRGQQVTLRCSPISGHKSVSWYQQVLGQGPQFIFQYYEKEERGRGNFPDRFSARQFPNYSSELNVNALLLGDSALYLCASSLGVALDTQYFGPGTRLTVL.

The chain employs TRBV29-1 and TRBJ2-3; D unclear. Trimming shortened V by 5 bases and J by 0 bases, and 6 bases separated the two germline ends. CDR1 and CDR2 (germline): SQVTM, ANQGSEA. This CDR3 is 12 amino acids long. CDR3 in DNA: TGCAGCGTTCTCACGAGCACAGATACGCAGTATTTT. This gives the protein CSVLTSTDTQYF.

The rearrangement uses TRBV23-1 and TRBJ1-1; 8 bases are a match to TRBD1. TRBV23-1 carries the ORF label, with uncertain function. The length of the CDR3 is 18 residues. Trimming cost V 0 bases and J 3 bases; bases outside gene matches: 12. CDR3 nucleotide sequence: TGCGCCAGCAGTCAATCCAGGGGGCGCATGGGCATCGACACTGAAGCTTTCTTT. Residues: CASSQSRGRMGIDTEAFF.

This clonotype occurred a few times. The rearrangement joins TRBV3-1 to TRBJ1-5, with 8 bases aligning to TRBD1. Germline values: CDR1 LGHDT, CDR2 YNNKEL (reference sequence). This CDR3 contains 16 residues. V trimming: 3 bases; J trimming: 7 bases; junction bases outside the gene matches: 11. The CDR3 bases are TGTGCCAGCAGCCAGTCCGACAGGGGCTTTGGACAGCCCCAGCATTTT. Translation: CASSQSDRGFGQPQHF.

This clonotype turned up a few times. The rearrangement links TRBV15 to TRBJ2-1; D may be TRBD2 (7 bases). This CDR3 is 15 amino acids long. Germline loops: CDR1 LNHNV, CDR2 YYDKDF (reference sequence). Trimming left V 6 bases short and J 4 bases short, with 16 bases between. CDR3 in amino acids: CATRGGDGAYNEQFF. The CDR3 DNA follows: TGTGCCACCAGAGGGGGGGACGGAGCATACAATGAGCAGTTCTTC.

This clonotype was seen many times. This sequence joins TRBV7-2 and TRBJ2-2; TRBD1 might be the D (5 bases). The length of the CDR3 is 19 residues. Trimming took off 2 bases at V and 4 bases at J, with 23 bases between the two ends. Germline loops: CDR1 SGHTA, CDR2 FQGNSA. CDR3 nucleotides: TGTGCCAGCAGCTTATCTGTTGGGGCAACCGCACAGGCCACCGGGGAGCTGTTTTTT. It codes for CASSLSVGATAQATGELFF.

This clonotype has only a few counts. The V call is TRBV6-5, the J call TRBJ2-7; D may match TRBD1 or TRBD2 (6 bases each). The V gene lost 2 bases and the J gene lost 4 bases, with 18 bases spanning the gap. The CDR3 sequence is 16 residues long. Germline assignment: CDR1 MNHEY and CDR2 SVGAGI. CDR3 amino acids: CASSYPPGRGGYEQYF. CDR3 in DNA: TGTGCCAGCAGTTACCCCCCCGGCAGAGGGGGGTACGAGCAGTACTTC.

The chain carries TRBV6-2 or TRBV6-3 and TRBJ2-7; D unclear. Germline CDR1 is MNHEY and CDR2 is SVGEGT. The CDR3 extends over 14 amino acids. V was trimmed by 2 bases and J by 0 bases, leaving 8 bases between them. The CDR3 loop is CASSYRDGSYEQYV. The DNA of the CDR3 is TGTGCCAGCAGTTACCGCGACGGCTCCTACGAGCAGTACGTC.

The rearrangement joins TRBV7-8 to TRBJ1-5, with TRBD1 matching over 9 bases. This CDR3 spans 16 amino acids. After removal of 5 bases from V and 9 bases from J, the junction contained 14 bases not matched to a gene. CDR1 is SGHVS and CDR2 is FQNEAQ in the germline V gene. DNA for the CDR3: TGTGCCAGCAGCGCCCGACCAGGGACAGGGATTGGGCCCCAGCATTTT. Its protein is CASSARPGTGIGPQHF.

The chain is built from TRBV6-5 and TRBJ2-5, with unresolved D. The length of the CDR3 is 15 residues. Germline V gene data show CDR1 as MNHEY and CDR2 as SVGAGI. The V end lost 4 bases, the J end lost 4 bases, and 16 bases lay between the germline ends. The CDR3 DNA sequence: TGTGCCAGCAGTTCCCAATGGCCCCCCGGAGAGACCCAGTACTTC. It is translated as CASSSQWPPGETQYF.

The chain has TRBV28 and TRBJ1-2, with D perhaps matching TRBD1 (6 bases). CDR1 and CDR2 from the germline V gene are MDHEN and SYDVKM. Trimming shortened V by 1 base and J by 3 bases, and 12 bases separated the two germline ends. CDR3 size: 15 residues. CDR3 residues: CASSLSTGRYYGYTF. The CDR3 region has the DNA TGTGCCAGCAGTTTATCTACAGGGCGATACTATGGCTACACCTTC.

This clonotype was seen a few times. DNA for the CDR3: TGTGCCAGCAGCTTAGCGGGAAGTTCCTTCACAGATACGCAGTATTTT. It specifies CASSLAGSSFTDTQYF. This chain connects TRBV7-6 to TRBJ2-3, with D hard to call. V lost 0 bases, J lost 2 bases, and 12 bases lay in between. CDR1 is SGHVS, CDR2 FNYEAQ, per germline. This CDR3 has 16 amino acids.

The chain employs TRBV27 and TRBJ2-1; the D gene is possibly TRBD2 (6 bases). CDR1 and CDR2 (germline): MNHEY, SMNVEV (reference sequence). The CDR3 sequence is 13 residues long. Trimming pared 5 bases from V and 6 bases from J, leaving 11 bases between. For the CDR3, the DNA is TGTGCCAGCAGTCCGCGACTAGTCAATGAGCAGTTCTTC. As protein: CASSPRLVNEQFF.

The chain employs TRBV7-9 and TRBJ2-7; D unresolved. CDR1 is SEHNR and CDR2 is FQNEAQ in the germline V gene (reference sequence). The CDR3 loop spans 13 amino acids. V dropped 3 bases and J dropped 0 bases, with 6 bases sitting between them. CDR3 sequence (DNA): TGTGCCAGCAGCTTTAGGGACTCCTACGAGCAGTACGTC. This codes for CASSFRDSYEQYV.

The J gene is TRBJ1-4, the V gene TRBV5-1; no firm D call. In germline, CDR1 is SGHRS, CDR2 YFSETQ. V was pared by 2 bases and J by 8 bases, with 16 bases between. The CDR3 contains 15 residues. CDR3 DNA: TGCGCCAGCAGCTTTGGGTTCCTGGCGGGCGAAAAACTGTTTTTT. This translates into CASSFGFLAGEKLFF.

In its sample, this clonotype was seen a few times. The chain carries TRBV5-6 and TRBJ1-5, with unresolved D. Trimming removed 0 bases at V and 0 bases at J, with 7 bases between. Per the germline V gene, CDR1 is SGHDT and CDR2 is YYEEEE. This CDR3 spans 15 amino acids. The CDR3 reads CASSLVHDSNQPQHF. CDR3 coding DNA: TGTGCCAGCAGCTTGGTCCACGATAGCAATCAGCCCCAGCATTTT.

This clonotype was picked up a small number of times. This chain uses TRBV7-9 with TRBJ2-1, with D tentatively TRBD1 (5 bases). Deletions cut 4 bases from V and 5 bases from J, with 21 bases between. CDR1 is SEHNR, CDR2 FQNEAQ, per germline (reference sequence). The CDR3 spans 17 residues. Here the CDR3 reads CASSSTPWAGLDNEQFF. CDR3 DNA: TGTGCCAGCAGCTCCACCCCTTGGGCAGGGCTAGACAATGAGCAGTTCTTC. Full variable domain (remainder filled in from reference TRBV7-9 and TRBJ2-1): DTGVSQNPRHKITKRGQNVTFRCDPISEHNRLYWYRQTLGQGPEFLTYFQNEAQLEKSRLLSDRFSAERPKGSFSTLEIQRTEQGDSAMYLCASSSTPWAGLDNEQFFGPGTRLTVL.

This chain uses TRBV18 with TRBJ2-7, with D unclear. V lost 2 bases to trimming and J lost 5 bases, with 7 bases between them. This CDR3 spans 12 amino acids. The germline gives CDR1 KGHSH, CDR2 LQKENI. The CDR3 nucleotides read TGTGCCAGCTCACCAGGGTACCACGAGCAGTACTTC. Translating gives CASSPGYHEQYF.

V usage is TRBV24-1 and J usage is TRBJ1-5; 10 nucleotides align to TRBD1. Unmatched junction bases numbered 9, after V lost 5 bases and J lost 6 bases. Germline loops: CDR1 KGHDR, CDR2 SFDVKD. The CDR3 has 16 amino acids. The CDR3 DNA sequence: TGTGCCACCAGTGGTCCCGGGACAGGGGACGGTCAGCCCCAGCATTTT. This encodes CATSGPGTGDGQPQHF.